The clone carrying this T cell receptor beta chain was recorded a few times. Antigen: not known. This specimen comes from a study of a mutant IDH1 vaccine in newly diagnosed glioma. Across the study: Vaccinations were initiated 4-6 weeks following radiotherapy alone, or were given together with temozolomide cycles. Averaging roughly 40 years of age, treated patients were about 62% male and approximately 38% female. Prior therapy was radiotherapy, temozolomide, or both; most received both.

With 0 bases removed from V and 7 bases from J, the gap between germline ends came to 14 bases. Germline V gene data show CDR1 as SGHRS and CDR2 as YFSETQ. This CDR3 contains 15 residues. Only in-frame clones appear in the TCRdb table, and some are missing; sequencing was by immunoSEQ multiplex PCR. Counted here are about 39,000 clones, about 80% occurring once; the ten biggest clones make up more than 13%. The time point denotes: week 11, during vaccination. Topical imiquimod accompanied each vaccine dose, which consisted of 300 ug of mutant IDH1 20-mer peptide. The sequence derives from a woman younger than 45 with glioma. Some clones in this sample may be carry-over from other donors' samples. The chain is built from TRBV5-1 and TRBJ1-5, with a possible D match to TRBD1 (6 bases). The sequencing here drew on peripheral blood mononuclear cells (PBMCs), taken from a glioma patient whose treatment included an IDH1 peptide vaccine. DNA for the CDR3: TGCGCCAGCAGCTTGGGCGGGGGCAATGGACAGCCCCAGCATTTT. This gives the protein CASSLGGGNGQPQHF.